This T cell receptor beta chain emerged from a study of graft-versus-host responses after intestinal transplantation (dated by TCRdb to the early 2020s). Study-level background: The transplants that recipients received were multivisceral, liver-intestinal, or isolated intestinal. All recipients received anti-thymocyte globulin induction followed by maintenance tacrolimus and steroids for approximately 3 years. After intestinal transplantation, graft-versus-host and host-versus-graft alloreactive T cell clones were followed in the graft, circulation and bone marrow using bulk TCR-beta CDR3 sequencing. To identify alloreactive clones, pre-transplant mixed lymphocyte reaction products were sequenced and then compared with unstimulated pre-transplant donor and recipient T cells. The cohort enrolled about 23 intestinal transplant recipients, one of whom was a retransplant, and 3 patients without pretransplant specimens were excluded. A peak of at least 4% donor T cells among recipient peripheral blood mononuclear cells was the definition used for donor T cell macrochimerism. Instead of going to the commercial service, samples from a few later patients were sequenced in-house on an Illumina MiSeq and processed with MiXCR.

On this clone: Its antigen has not been determined. Base qualities are missing; no much larger clone stands one base away.

Receptor amplification or capture employed the immunoSEQ multiplex PCR assay. For most patients, genomic DNA was isolated with the Qiagen DNeasy Blood and Tissue Kit and sent frozen to Adaptive Biotechnologies for TCR sequencing. For most patients, high-throughput TCR-beta CDR3 sequencing of genomic DNA was performed by Adaptive Biotechnologies. From the authors' description of their analysis: Adaptive's ImmunoSEQ software supplied the TCR sequencing data for 15 to 20 patients, while MiXCR and VDJtools were used to process three other patients. To correct CD4 versus CD8 sorting errors, any sequence found in both subsets at a frequency ratio below 5:1 was removed. CDR3 nucleotide sequences shared between donor and recipient were removed because their origin could not be assigned. At least 2-fold expansion over unstimulated cells and a minimum CFSE-low frequency of 0.002% (template counts) or 0.001% (read counts) were required for clones to be classified as alloreactive. Clones detected in sequenced pre-transplant spleen, lymph node, or MLR CFSE-low populations of the donor or recipient were defined as mappable. The cumulative frequency of alloreactive clones was calculated as a percentage of all sequences, weighted by copy number. TCRdb took over this immuneACCESS table, retaining in-frame rearrangements with V and J assigned. Such tables are incomplete; in checked studies, under half of the missing clones stem from an unresolved V gene, and the remainder is unexplained. The V and J calls and clone size were taken over from that table, and D and trimming were inferred from the DNA. Here the sample has around 50,000 clones; about four fifths occur a single time. Less than 0.5% of the sample is held by the ten biggest clonotypes.

The label giving this sample's time point can be read as: cells obtained before transplantation from donor or recipient. CD3+CD4+ and CD3+CD8+ populations were FACS-sorted from unstimulated pre-transplant donor and recipient cells taken from spleen or lymph nodes. Results the study describes overall, beyond this receptor: The conclusions were limited by the relatively low number and heterogeneity of the intestinal transplant patients. Early after transplant, declines in HvG clones were associated with peak levels of circulating GvH clones. In the allografts of patients with donor T cell macrochimerism, GvH to HvG T cell clonal ratios were high. GvH clones were detected in recipient bone marrow, and some of these GvH clones were observed earlier in ileal mucosa or blood, consistent with an intestinal mucosal origin.

Its CDR3 holds 16 amino acids, cysteine through phenylalanine. The retained sequence is limited to the CDR3, 48 bases, with the frame set at the first base. V and J are trimmed by 3 bases and 4 bases, and the gene matches miss 7 bases of the junction. As encoded in the germline V gene, CDR1 is SGHRS while CDR2 is YFSETQ. The material sequenced was unstimulated CD4+ T cells sorted from spleen or lymph node cells, taken before transplant. The sequence is built from TRBV5-1 and TRBJ2-1; 10 bases in the middle match TRBD2. The sequence was obtained from a human donor who was the organ donor for an intestinal transplant. The CDR3 protein is CASSSQGLAAYNEQFF. The nucleotide sequence is given as TGCGCCAGCAGCTCCCAAGGACTAGCGGCGTACAATGAGCAGTTCTTC.